The clone carrying this T cell receptor beta chain was seen just once. Its matching antigen is unknown. This table comes from immunoSEQ multiplex PCR, and its TCRdb copy is limited to in-frame clones, with some not included. The repertoire includes 150,000 to 200,000 clones, about four fifths of them detected once, and less than 9% sits in the top ten. The CDR3 runs 15 residues. The V and J ends lost 0 bases and 6 bases, in that order; junction bases with no gene match: 6. Germline V gene sequence: CDR1 LNHNV, CDR2 YYDKDF (reference sequence). This record comes from a study of cytomegalovirus exposure and HLA in healthy donors. Whole-study context: The platform used for the approximately 130 validation repertoires matched that of the approximately 670 first-cohort repertoires, a later analysis reported. Study findings and constraints: Subsequent analysis showed first-cohort TCR clusters tending to co-occur in 120 or so validation repertoires.

The clonotype was recovered from a man aged 18 to 30 in good health and CMV-seropositive. V is TRBV15 and J is TRBJ2-3; TRBD1 matches 7 bases. The material sequenced was PBMCs. CDR3 in amino acids: CATSRERTGADTQYF. DNA of the CDR3: TGTGCCACCAGCAGAGAAAGGACAGGAGCCGATACGCAGTATTTT.